A selection of T cell receptor beta chains follows, all from one sample in a study of T cells in Graves' hyperthyroidism and ophthalmopathy. TCRdb reprocessed the multiplex PCR reads with MiXCR, giving one entry per CDR3 protein. The table has 550,000 to 800,000 distinct CDR3 sequences, about a sixth seen once. The sample was blood. The origin of the receptors is a man aged 18 to 30 with Graves' hyperthyroidism. Each CDR3 is given with its conserved first and last residue. D genes are given only for firm matches.

j_gene	d_gene	v_gene	CDR3aa
TRBJ2-7	-	TRBV28	CASNPGQDYEQYF
TRBJ2-3	TRBD2	TRBV7-8	CASSPWLTSGRNTDTQYF
TRBJ1-1	-	TRBV30	CAWSVGPLPPPEAFF
TRBJ1-5	-	TRBV30	CAWSVRWQRDQPQHF
TRBJ2-5	TRBD2	TRBV24-1	CATSDLGTSGGQETQYF
TRBJ2-1	TRBD2	TRBV19	CASSIGDYRSTYNEQFF
TRBJ2-5	TRBD1	TRBV14	CASSQGQGSAETQYF
TRBJ2-3	-	TRBV28	CASIPPGDTDTQYF
TRBJ2-1	TRBD2	TRBV10-3	CAISELRSGTSGSHNEQFF
TRBJ2-1	TRBD2	TRBV20-1	CSGGLAGYNEQFF
TRBJ2-7	-	TRBV7-9	CASSLFGRDEQYF
TRBJ2-2	TRBD1	TRBV5-1	CASTGQGTNTGELFF
TRBJ2-1	-	TRBV6-9	CASTKGGMSEQFF
TRBJ1-4	-	TRBV28	CASRPSGLNEKLFF
TRBJ2-7	-	TRBV29-1	CSGGTSVIEQYF
TRBJ1-1	-	TRBV5-1	CASSLQTGRNTEAFF
TRBJ2-1	TRBD2	TRBV7-8	CASSLGLGLAGGSRDEQFF
TRBJ2-1	-	TRBV6-1	CASTLGSYRNEQFF
TRBJ2-5	TRBD1	TRBV2	CASSDPGQSQETQYF
TRBJ2-5	-	TRBV12-3/TRBV12-4	CASSWTPIRQYF
TRBJ1-1	-	TRBV6-1	CASSVLGTMNTEAFF
TRBJ2-3	TRBD2	TRBV9	CASSVGPSGNTDTQYF